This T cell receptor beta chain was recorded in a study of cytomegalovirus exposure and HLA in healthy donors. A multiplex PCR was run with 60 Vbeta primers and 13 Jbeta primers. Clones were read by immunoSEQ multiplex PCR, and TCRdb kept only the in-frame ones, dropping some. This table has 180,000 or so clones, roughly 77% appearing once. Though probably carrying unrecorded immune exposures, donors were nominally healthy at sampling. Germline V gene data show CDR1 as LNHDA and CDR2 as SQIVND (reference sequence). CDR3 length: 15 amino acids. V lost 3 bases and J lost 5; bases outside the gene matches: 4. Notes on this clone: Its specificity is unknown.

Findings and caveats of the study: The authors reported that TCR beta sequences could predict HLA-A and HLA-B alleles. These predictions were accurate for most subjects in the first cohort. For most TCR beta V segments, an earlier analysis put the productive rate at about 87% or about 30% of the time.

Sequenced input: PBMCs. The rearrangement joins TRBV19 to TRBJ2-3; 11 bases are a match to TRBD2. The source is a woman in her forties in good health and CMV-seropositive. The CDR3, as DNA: TGTGCCAGTAGTATGACTAGCGGGAATGTAGATACGCAGTATTTT. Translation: CASSMTSGNVDTQYF.